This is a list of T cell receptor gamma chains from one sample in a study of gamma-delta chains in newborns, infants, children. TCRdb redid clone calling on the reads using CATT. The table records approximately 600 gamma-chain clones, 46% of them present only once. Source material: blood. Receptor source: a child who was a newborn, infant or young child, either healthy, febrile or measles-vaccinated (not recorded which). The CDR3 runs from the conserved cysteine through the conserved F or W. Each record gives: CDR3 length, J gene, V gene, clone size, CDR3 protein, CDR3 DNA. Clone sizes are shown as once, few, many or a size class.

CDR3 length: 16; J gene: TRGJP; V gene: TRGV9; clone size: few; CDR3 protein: CALWEVTQLGKKIKVF; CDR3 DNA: TGTGCCTTGTGGGAGGTGACCCAGTTGGGCAAAAAAATCAAGGTATTT
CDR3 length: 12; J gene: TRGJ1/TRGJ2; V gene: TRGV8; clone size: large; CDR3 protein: CATWDRNYKKLF; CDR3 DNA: TGTGCCACCTGGGATAGGAATTATAAGAAACTCTTT